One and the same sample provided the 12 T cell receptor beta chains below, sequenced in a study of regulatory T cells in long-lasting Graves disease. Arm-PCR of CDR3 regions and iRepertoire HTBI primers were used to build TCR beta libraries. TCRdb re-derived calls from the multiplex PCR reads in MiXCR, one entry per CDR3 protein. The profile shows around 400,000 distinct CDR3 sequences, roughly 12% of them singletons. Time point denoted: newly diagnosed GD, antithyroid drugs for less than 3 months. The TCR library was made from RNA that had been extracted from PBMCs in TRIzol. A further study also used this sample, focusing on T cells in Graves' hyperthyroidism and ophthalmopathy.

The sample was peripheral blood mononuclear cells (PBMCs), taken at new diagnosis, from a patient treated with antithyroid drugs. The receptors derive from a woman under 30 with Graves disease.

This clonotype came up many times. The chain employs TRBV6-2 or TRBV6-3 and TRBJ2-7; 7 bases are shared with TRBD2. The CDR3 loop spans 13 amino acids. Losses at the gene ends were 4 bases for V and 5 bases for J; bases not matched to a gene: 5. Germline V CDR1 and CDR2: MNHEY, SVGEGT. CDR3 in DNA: TGTGCCAGCAGTTTAAAGGGAGGGAACGAGCAGTACTTC. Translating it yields CASSLKGGNEQYF.

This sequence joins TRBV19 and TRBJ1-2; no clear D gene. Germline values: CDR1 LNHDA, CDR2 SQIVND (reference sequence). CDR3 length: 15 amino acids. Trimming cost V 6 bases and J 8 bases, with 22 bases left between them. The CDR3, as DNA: TGTGCCAGTAGCCCACCCCCCTCTGTAGTAGGCGGCTACACCTTC. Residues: CASSPPPSVVGGYTF.

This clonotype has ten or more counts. In DNA, the CDR3 is TGTGCCAGCAGTTTCCCCCGGGACAGGGGGGTAGCAGCCAAAAACATTCAGTACTTC. Residues: CASSFPRDRGVAAKNIQYF. The chain combines TRBV28 with TRBJ2-4; 11 bases match TRBD1. The CDR3 sequence is 19 residues long. Losses at the gene ends were 3 bases for V and 0 bases for J; bases not matched to a gene: 10. The germline V gene encodes CDR1 MDHEN and CDR2 SYDVKM.

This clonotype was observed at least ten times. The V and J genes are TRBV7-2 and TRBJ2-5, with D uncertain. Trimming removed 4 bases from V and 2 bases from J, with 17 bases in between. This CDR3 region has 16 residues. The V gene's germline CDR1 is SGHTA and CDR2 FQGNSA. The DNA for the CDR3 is TGTGCCAGCAGCTCCGCCCCAGGAGCGAATCAAGAGACCCAGTACTTC. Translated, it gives CASSSAPGANQETQYF.

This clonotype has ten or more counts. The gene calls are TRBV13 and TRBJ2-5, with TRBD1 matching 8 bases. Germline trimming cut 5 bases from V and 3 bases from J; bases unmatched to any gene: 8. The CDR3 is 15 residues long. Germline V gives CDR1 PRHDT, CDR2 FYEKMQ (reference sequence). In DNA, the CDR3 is TGTGCCAGCAGCGACGGACAGGGCATAGAAGAGACCCAGTACTTC. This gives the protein CASSDGQGIEETQYF.

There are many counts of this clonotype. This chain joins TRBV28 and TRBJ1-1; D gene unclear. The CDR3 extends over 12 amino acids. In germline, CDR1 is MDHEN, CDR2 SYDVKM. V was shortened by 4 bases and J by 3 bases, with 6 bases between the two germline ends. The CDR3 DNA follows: TGTGCCAGCAGTTACGGGTACACTGAAGCTTTCTTT. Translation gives CASSYGYTEAFF.

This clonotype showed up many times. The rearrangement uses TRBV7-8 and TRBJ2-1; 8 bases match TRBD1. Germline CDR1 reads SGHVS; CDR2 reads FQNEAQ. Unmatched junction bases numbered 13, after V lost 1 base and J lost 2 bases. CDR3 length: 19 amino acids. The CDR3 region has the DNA TGTGCCAGCAGCTTAGGAAACGGACAGGGACGATTTCCCTACAATGAGCAGTTCTTC. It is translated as CASSLGNGQGRFPYNEQFF.

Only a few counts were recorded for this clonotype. The CDR3 protein is CASSVGSGNTEAFF. Written as DNA, the CDR3 is TGTGCCAGCAGCGTAGGGTCGGGGAACACTGAAGCTTTCTTT. The chain uses TRBV9 and TRBJ1-1; D is uncertain. The V gene's germline CDR1 is SGDLS and CDR2 YYNGEE. V was pared by 0 bases and J by 1 base, with 7 bases between. The CDR3 covers 14 residues.

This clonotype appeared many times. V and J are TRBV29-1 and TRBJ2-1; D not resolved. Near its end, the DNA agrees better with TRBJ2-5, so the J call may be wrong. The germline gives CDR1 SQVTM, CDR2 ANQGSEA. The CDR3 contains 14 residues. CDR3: CSADPYTDQETQYF. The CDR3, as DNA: TGCAGCGCCGACCCTTATACGGACCAAGAGACCCAGTACTTC.

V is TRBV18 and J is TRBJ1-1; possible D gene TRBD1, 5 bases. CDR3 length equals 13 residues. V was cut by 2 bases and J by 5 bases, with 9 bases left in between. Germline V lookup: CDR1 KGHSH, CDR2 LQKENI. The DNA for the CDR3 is TGTGCCAGCTCACCAATAAGACAGACTGAAGCTTTCTTT. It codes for CASSPIRQTEAFF.

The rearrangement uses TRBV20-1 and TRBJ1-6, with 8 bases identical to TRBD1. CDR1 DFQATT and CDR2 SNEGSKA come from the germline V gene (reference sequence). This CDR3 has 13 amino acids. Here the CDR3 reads CSAGQGAHSPLHF. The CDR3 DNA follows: TGCAGCGCGGGGCAGGGGGCTCATTCACCCCTCCACTTT.

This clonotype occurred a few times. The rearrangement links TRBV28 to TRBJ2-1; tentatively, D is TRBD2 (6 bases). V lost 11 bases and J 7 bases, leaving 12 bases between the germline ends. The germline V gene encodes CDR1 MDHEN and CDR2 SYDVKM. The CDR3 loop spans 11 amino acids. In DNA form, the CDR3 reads TGTGCCTTCGGGACTTTGAATGAGCAGTTCTTC. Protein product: CAFGTLNEQFF.